The clone carrying this T cell receptor (beta chain) was counted at least ten times. Its antigen remains unidentified. The data derive from a study of T-cell reconstitution after alpha-beta-depleted transplantation in children. General study points: Fresh T-cell production supplied most of the T-cell counts and diversity seen one year after transplant. TCRbeta diversity was high at day 60 in some patients (a result of surviving recipient T cells and thymic progenitors).

The V gene's germline CDR1 is MDHEN and CDR2 SYDVKM. This CDR3 spans 13 amino acids. V lost 1 base and J 6 bases, leaving 7 bases between the germline ends. A library of TCRbeta sequences, prepared with unique molecular identifiers, was generated. Each CDR3 protein is one row after TCRdb ran MiXCR on the PCR reads. This sample has over 90,000 distinct CDR3 sequences, with approximately 5.4% found just once. The sequence came from a female patient aged 2-10 years who had a stem cell transplant for Fanconi anemia, so the T cells may come from the graft donor. Sequences were derived from PBMCs, mostly from graft donor cells, sampled 60 days after TCRalphabeta/CD19-depleted stem cell transplant. V is TRBV28 and J is TRBJ1-5; D is possibly TRBD1 (5 bases). CDR3 in amino acids: CASSLLGGQPQHF. The CDR3 DNA sequence: TGTGCCAGCAGTTTATTGGGGGGTCAGCCCCAGCATTTT.